A single sample gave rise to the 24 T cell receptor beta chains below, sequenced in a study of shared clonotypes between healthy human individuals. Assay used: immunoSEQ multiplex PCR; TCRdb lists only in-frame clones, some missing. The table shows hundreds of thousands of clones, with approximately 90% occurring only once. Cells designated naive CD8 were CD45RO-negative and were positively selected for CCR7, with terminally differentiated effector memory CD45RA+ cells excluded. The material sequenced was naive CD8+ T cells sorted from blood. The receptor source for this set is a man aged 30 to 39 in good health.

CDR3 sequence: CASSLVGRQSSYNEQFF. The CDR3 DNA sequence: TGCGCCAGCAGCTTGGTGGGACGTCAGAGCTCCTACAATGAGCAGTTCTTC. This chain links TRBV5-1 with TRBJ2-1, with D tentatively TRBD1 or TRBD2 (5 bases each). CDR1 and CDR2 (germline): SGHRS, YFSETQ. Trimming removed 0 bases at V and 0 bases at J, with 13 bases between. The CDR3 extends over 17 amino acids.

The rearrangement links TRBV6-1 to TRBJ2-1, with D perhaps matching TRBD2 (6 bases). CDR3 size: 14 residues. V was pared by 4 bases and J by 4 bases, with 11 bases between. Germline V gene data show CDR1 as MNHNS and CDR2 as SASEGT. The CDR3: CASSAGGNYNEQFF. CDR3 DNA: TGTGCCAGCAGTGCGGGCGGGAATTACAATGAGCAGTTCTTC.

The chain employs TRBV15 and TRBJ2-7; D is undetermined. V lost 3 bases, J lost 2 bases, and 14 bases lay in between. This CDR3 comprises 15 residues. Germline V gene lookup returns CDR1 LNHNV and CDR2 YYDKDF (reference sequence). CDR3 in amino acids: CATSSRRTSTYEQYF. As DNA, the CDR3 is TGTGCCACCAGCAGCCGACGGACCAGCACCTACGAGCAGTACTTC.

The J gene is TRBJ1-1, the V gene TRBV19, with TRBD1 matching 10 bases. Germline CDR1 LNHDA, CDR2 SQIVND (reference sequence). This CDR3 contains 17 residues. The trim removed 2 bases at V and 4 bases at J, leaving 10 bases unmatched. CDR3 loop: CASSIYRPGQGFTEAFF. The CDR3 DNA reads as TGTGCCAGTAGTATATATCGCCCGGGACAGGGGTTCACTGAAGCTTTCTTT.

The chain has TRBV6-4 and TRBJ2-3, with TRBD2 matching over 11 bases. Trimming took 5 bases from V and 6 from J; bases not matched to a gene: 7. The V gene's germline CDR1 is MRHNA and CDR2 SNTAGT. CDR3 length: 15 residues. CDR3 region: CASSRVAGGPDTQYF. The CDR3 region has the DNA TGTGCCAGCAGTAGGGTAGCGGGAGGGCCCGATACGCAGTATTTT.

In this sample, this clone turned up once. This chain links TRBV5-5 with TRBJ1-4; D might be TRBD1 (5 bases). The germline V and J ends were trimmed by 0 bases and 6 bases, with 9 bases remaining between them. Germline V gene sequence: CDR1 SGHKS, CDR2 YYEKEE (reference sequence). The CDR3 has 14 residues. CDR3 residues: CASSLEQGDEKLFF. CDR3 nucleotide sequence: TGTGCCAGCAGCTTGGAGCAGGGAGATGAAAAACTGTTTTTT. Full variable domain (remainder filled in from reference TRBV5-5 and TRBJ1-4): DAGVTQSPTHLIKTRGQQVTLRCSPISGHKSVSWYQQVLGQGPQFIFQYYEKEERGRGNFPDRFSARQFPNYSSELNVNALLLGDSALYLCASSLEQGDEKLFFGSGTQLSVL.

This rearrangement joins TRBV10-3 to TRBJ2-7, with D unresolved. Germline loops: CDR1 ENHRY, CDR2 SYGVKD. Trimming pared 2 bases from V and 4 bases from J, leaving 9 bases between. This CDR3 is built from 13 residues. For the CDR3, the DNA is TGTGCCATCAGTGAGGGCGAGAGGTACGAGCAGTACTTC. The encoded protein is CAISEGERYEQYF.

The gene calls are TRBV27 and TRBJ1-5; a weak D match, TRBD1 (5 bases). Trimming took off 6 bases at V and 6 bases at J, with 12 bases between the two ends. Germline V lookup: CDR1 MNHEY, CDR2 SMNVEV (reference sequence). The CDR3 sequence is 13 residues long. The chain's CDR3 is CASSQGWGQPQHF. The CDR3 DNA follows: TGTGCCAGCAGCCAGGGTTGGGGTCAGCCCCAGCATTTT.

V usage is TRBV7-8 and J usage is TRBJ2-7; 7 positions match TRBD1. This CDR3 spans 15 amino acids. Germline V lookup: CDR1 SGHVS, CDR2 FQNEAQ. Losses at the gene ends were 2 bases for V and 5 bases for J; bases not matched to a gene: 9. Here the CDR3 DNA reads TGTGCCAGCAGCTTATTAGGGACAGCACCGGACGAGCAGTACTTC. Residues: CASSLLGTAPDEQYF. Looking up the rest from reference TRBV7-8 and TRBJ2-7 gives the full variable domain: GAGVSQSPRYKVAKRGQDVALRCDPISGHVSLFWYQQALGQGPEFLTYFQNEAQLDKSGLPSDRFFAERPEGSVSTLKIQRTQQEDSAVYLCASSLLGTAPDEQYFGPGTRLTVT.

The chain joins TRBV11-3 to TRBJ2-1, with a weak D call TRBD1 (5 bases). This CDR3 region has 15 residues. Germline CDR1 reads SGHNT; CDR2 reads YENEEA. V was cut by 5 bases and J by 5 bases, with 16 bases left in between. The CDR3 spells CASSVRQGRDNEQFF. The DNA of the CDR3 is TGTGCCAGCAGCGTACGGCAGGGAAGGGACAATGAGCAGTTCTTC.

The chain joins TRBV7-9 to TRBJ1-2; D call uncertain. CDR3 size: 12 residues. The germline V gene encodes CDR1 SEHNR and CDR2 FQNEAQ (reference sequence). V was shortened by 5 bases and J by 5 bases, with 9 bases between the two germline ends. CDR3 protein: CASSPDGYGYTF. DNA for the CDR3: TGTGCCAGCAGCCCCGACGGGTATGGCTACACCTTC.

The rearrangement links TRBV19 to TRBJ2-1; 10 nucleotides match TRBD2. The CDR3 is 15 amino acids. The V segment lost 5 bases and the J segment 3 bases; nucleotides outside the gene matches: 4. In germline, CDR1 is LNHDA, CDR2 SQIVND (reference sequence). The CDR3 sequence is CASSQREGVYNEQFF. The CDR3 region has the DNA TGTGCCAGTAGTCAGCGGGAGGGGGTCTACAATGAGCAGTTCTTC.

The sample holds a few counts of this clone. The chain links TRBV7-3 to TRBJ1-1; weak D call: TRBD1 (6 bases). CDR1 is SGHTA and CDR2 is FQGTGA in the germline V gene. The CDR3 extends over 14 amino acids. Between the trimmed V and J ends, which lost 5 bases and 5 bases, there was a span of 15 bases. DNA for the CDR3: TGTGCCAGCAGCGTACAGGGTGGGGAGACTGAAGCTTTCTTT. It codes for CASSVQGGETEAFF.

Note on this clone: This CDR3 is also generated by other DNA sequences in the sample. The chain has TRBV4-1 and TRBJ2-3, with a possible D match to TRBD2 (5 bases). Germline V gives CDR1 MGHRA, CDR2 YSYEKL. V was cut by 1 base and J by 1 base, with 9 bases left in between. This CDR3 spans 15 amino acids. CDR3 bases: TGCGCCAGCAGCCAAGCGGGATTGGGCACAGATACGCAGTATTTT. Amino acid sequence: CASSQAGLGTDTQYF.

The genes are TRBV19 and TRBJ2-2; 9 bases fit TRBD1. Trimming took 7 bases from V and 0 from J; bases not matched to a gene: 6. This CDR3 has 16 residues. Germline loops: CDR1 LNHDA, CDR2 SQIVND (reference sequence). As DNA, the CDR3 is TGTGCCAGTACGTCCCGACAGGGGGCGAACACCGGGGAGCTGTTTTTT. Translated: CASTSRQGANTGELFF.

V and J are TRBV11-3 and TRBJ1-1; no clear D gene. V lost 6 bases to trimming and J lost 5 bases, with 10 bases between them. This CDR3 comprises 12 residues. CDR1 and CDR2 (germline): SGHNT, YENEEA. The CDR3 protein is CASSSAGTEAFF. DNA for the CDR3: TGTGCCAGCAGTTCTGCCGGTACTGAAGCTTTCTTT. The entire variable domain, with the rest obtained from reference TRBV11-3 and TRBJ1-1, is as follows: EAGVVQSPRYKIIEKKQPVAFWCNPISGHNTLYWYLQNLGQGPELLIRYENEEAVDDSQLPKDRFSAERLKGVDSTLKIQPAELGDSAVYLCASSSAGTEAFFGQGTRLTVV.

This sequence joins TRBV28 and TRBJ1-5, with D perhaps matching TRBD1 (6 bases). The CDR3 extends over 15 amino acids. The V end was cut by 9 bases, the J end by 0 bases, with 15 bases between. Germline V gives CDR1 MDHEN, CDR2 SYDVKM. The CDR3 reads CASGAAGDSNQPQHF. The CDR3 nucleotides read TGTGCCAGTGGCGCCGCAGGGGATAGCAATCAGCCCCAGCATTTT. The whole variable domain, remainder taken from reference TRBV28 and TRBJ1-5, is DVKVTQSSRYLVKRTGEKVFLECVQDMDHENMFWYRQDPGLGLRLIYFSYDVKMKEKGDIPEGYSVSREKKERFSLILESASTNQTSMYLCASGAAGDSNQPQHFGDGTRLSIL.

The chain joins TRBV29-1 to TRBJ2-7; D possibly corresponds to TRBD1 (6 bases). V gave up 6 bases and J gave up 0 bases, with 12 bases separating them. This CDR3 is 13 amino acids long. Germline V lookup: CDR1 SQVTM, CDR2 ANQGSEA. Here the CDR3 reads CSVNRDNSYEQYF. As DNA, the CDR3 is TGCAGCGTCAACCGGGACAACTCCTACGAGCAGTACTTC.

The chain uses TRBV29-1 and TRBJ2-1; 7 nucleotides align to TRBD1. This CDR3 region has 14 residues. CDR1 and CDR2 from the germline V gene are SQVTM and ANQGSEA. After removal of 1 base from V and 3 bases from J, the junction contained 3 bases not matched to a gene. CDR3 sequence reads: CSVEAGDSYNEQFF. The DNA for the CDR3 is TGCAGCGTTGAAGCTGGGGACAGCTACAATGAGCAGTTCTTC.

The V and J genes are TRBV7-8 and TRBJ1-3, with TRBD1 matching 7 bases. The CDR3 runs to 18 residues. Germline V gives CDR1 SGHVS, CDR2 FQNEAQ. The ends lost 1 base at V and 0 bases at J; junction bases unmatched: 9. In nucleotides, the CDR3 is TGTGCCAGCAGCTTAGTACAGACAGGGCGCGGCTCTGGAAACACCATATATTTT. It encodes CASSLVQTGRGSGNTIYF. The full variable domain, with the rest looked up from reference TRBV7-8 and TRBJ1-3, is GAGVSQSPRYKVAKRGQDVALRCDPISGHVSLFWYQQALGQGPEFLTYFQNEAQLDKSGLPSDRFFAERPEGSVSTLKIQRTQQEDSAVYLCASSLVQTGRGSGNTIYFGEGSWLTVV.

The rearrangement links TRBV6-5 to TRBJ1-1, with D perhaps TRBD1 (6 bases). CDR1 is MNHEY and CDR2 is SVGAGI in the germline V gene. This CDR3 contains 15 residues. The V gene lost 2 bases and the J gene lost 4 bases, with 14 bases spanning the gap. CDR3 nucleotides: TGTGCCAGCAGTTACCCGACAGGTGGGAGCACTGAAGCTTTCTTT. Translating gives CASSYPTGGSTEAFF.

The chain carries TRBV29-1 and TRBJ2-1, with 14 bases fitting TRBD2. Germline CDR1 is SQVTM and CDR2 is ANQGSEA. The CDR3 consists of 17 residues. Losses at the gene ends were 4 bases for V and 0 bases for J; bases not matched to a gene: 5. CDR3 nucleotide sequence: TGCAGCGTTGTGGGACTAGCGGGAGTTGGCTCCTACAATGAGCAGTTCTTC. This encodes CSVVGLAGVGSYNEQFF.

The gene calls are TRBV9 and TRBJ1-5, with no clear D. The CDR3 sequence is 14 residues long. Germline loops: CDR1 SGDLS, CDR2 YYNGEE. The germline V and J ends were trimmed by 3 bases and 0 bases, with 7 bases remaining between them. The CDR3 nucleotides are TGTGCCAGCAGCGACGGTATTAGCAATCAGCCCCAGCATTTT. It is translated as CASSDGISNQPQHF.

V gene TRBV2 combines with J gene TRBJ2-7; 7 bases fit TRBD2. This CDR3 contains 14 residues. Germline V gene lookup returns CDR1 SNHLY and CDR2 FYNNEI. The ends lost 8 bases at V and 6 bases at J; junction bases unmatched: 13. CDR3 in DNA: TGTGCCAGCGGGGAGTCCGGGACTAATCTCGAGCAGTACTTC. Translated, it gives CASGESGTNLEQYF.